One sample yielded the 17 T cell receptor beta chains listed below, sequenced in a study of shared clonotypes between healthy human individuals. Measured with immunoSEQ multiplex PCR; TCRdb has only the in-frame clones, and not every one. This sample yields about 2.3 million clones, of which about nine tenths are seen a single time; around 0.38% belongs to the top ten. The specimen was naive CD4+ T cells from PBMCs. Subset defined: CD45RA+ positively selected. The receptors come from a man in his late teens or twenties in good health. Some clones in this sample may be carry-over from other donors' samples.

The chain has TRBV2 and TRBJ2-3; D gene unclear. V was cut by 7 bases and J by 0 bases, with 11 bases left in between. This CDR3 comprises 14 residues. Germline CDR1 reads SNHLY; CDR2 reads FYNNEI. CDR3 sequence reads: CASIQEWSTDTQYF. The CDR3 region has the DNA TGTGCCAGCATTCAGGAGTGGAGCACAGATACGCAGTATTTT.

The chain combines TRBV28 with TRBJ2-7; 7 nucleotides line up with TRBD1. Trimming cost V 7 bases and J 4 bases; bases outside gene matches: 10. The CDR3 contains 14 residues. Germline-derived CDR1 and CDR2 are MDHEN and SYDVKM. Here the CDR3 reads CASTPGTALYEQYF. In DNA form, the CDR3 reads TGTGCCAGCACTCCCGGGACAGCCCTATACGAGCAGTACTTC.

The chain's CDR3 is CASSPRDRGTVGELFF. CDR3 bases: TGCGCCAGCAGCCCCCGGGACAGGGGTACTGTCGGGGAGCTGTTTTTT. The chain has TRBV5-1 and TRBJ2-2, with 10 nucleotides matching TRBD1. Germline V gives CDR1 SGHRS, CDR2 YFSETQ. This CDR3 region has 16 residues. Germline trimming cut 4 bases from V and 7 bases from J; bases unmatched to any gene: 10.

Comment on this clone: With a much larger clone just one base away, this may be a read error. Other DNA sequences from this sample encode an identical CDR3 as well. The V gene is TRBV7-2, the J gene TRBJ2-5; D is undetermined. V shed 4 bases and J shed 2 bases, with 2 bases lying between them. CDR3 length: 11 amino acids. Germline CDR1 and CDR2: SGHTA and FQGNSA. The CDR3 spells CASSSQETQYF. CDR3 nucleotide sequence: TGTGCCAGCAGCTCTCAAGAGACCCAGTACTTC.

The chain links TRBV7-2 to TRBJ1-6, with D unclear. The CDR3 is made up of 16 amino acids. Germline CDR1 SGHTA, CDR2 FQGNSA. Between the trimmed V and J ends, which lost 4 bases and 2 bases, there was a span of 12 bases. The CDR3 loop is CASSSATGAYNSPLHF. CDR3 nucleotides: TGTGCCAGCAGCTCCGCTACTGGCGCCTATAATTCACCCCTCCACTTT.

The chain employs TRBV11-2 and TRBJ2-5; possible D gene TRBD1, 6 bases. The CDR3 is made up of 14 amino acids. Germline CDR1 and CDR2: SGHAT and FQNNGV. Deletions cut 5 bases from V and 5 bases from J, with 15 bases between. The CDR3 DNA reads as TGTGCCAGCAGCGTAAACACAGGGATCGAGACCCAGTACTTC. Its protein is CASSVNTGIETQYF.

This clone was observed a few times. The rearrangement links TRBV6-1 to TRBJ1-3; D is unclear. This CDR3 contains 14 residues. CDR1 is MNHNS, CDR2 SASEGT, per germline. V lost 0 bases to trimming and J lost 2 bases, with 5 bases between them. The DNA of the CDR3 is TGTGCCAGCAGTGAAGCGGTAGCTGGAAACACCATATATTTT. It codes for CASSEAVAGNTIYF.

The chain is built from TRBV29-1 and TRBJ2-5; tentative D call: TRBD1 (6 bases). CDR1 and CDR2 from the germline V gene are SQVTM and ANQGSEA. Trimming left V 8 bases short and J 4 bases short, with 14 bases between. The CDR3 is 12 amino acids. The CDR3 DNA is TGCAGCCCACGGACAGCCTCAGAGACCCAGTACTTC. Encoded protein: CSPRTASETQYF.

Turning to this clone: Other DNA sequences from this sample encode an identical CDR3 as well. The chain combines TRBV7-2 with TRBJ2-1; D not resolved. CDR1 and CDR2 (germline): SGHTA, FQGNSA. CDR3 length: 14 residues. The germline V and J ends were trimmed by 0 bases and 0 bases, with 3 bases remaining between them. CDR3 amino acids: CASSLASSYNEQFF. The CDR3 coding sequence is TGTGCCAGCAGCTTAGCGAGCTCCTACAATGAGCAGTTCTTC.

About this clone itself: The DNA is omitted, as the CDR3 cannot be located on it reliably, and the CDR3 follows TCRdb's listing. The rearrangement uses TRBV1 and TRBJ1-4; TRBD1, as called in the table, went unchecked against the DNA. TRBV1 is a pseudogene locus. The CDR3 adds up to 20 amino acids, both ends counted. The CDR3 loop is CTSSQDVGPGTGSPNEKLFF.

The chain employs TRBV5-1 and TRBJ1-4; 10 nucleotides align to TRBD1. Germline V lookup: CDR1 SGHRS, CDR2 YFSETQ. This CDR3 is 15 amino acids long. Unmatched junction bases numbered 5, after V lost 1 base and J lost 8 bases. In nucleotides, the CDR3 is TGCGCCAGCAGCTTGATCGGGACAGGGGAAGAAAAACTGTTTTTT. As protein: CASSLIGTGEEKLFF. The full variable domain, with the rest looked up from reference TRBV5-1 and TRBJ1-4, is KAGVTQTPRYLIKTRGQQVTLSCSPISGHRSVSWYQQTPGQGLQFLFEYFSETQRNKGNFPGRFSGRQFSNSRSEMNVSTLELGDSALYLCASSLIGTGEEKLFFGSGTQLSVL.

About this clone: The same CDR3 can be traced to other DNA sequences in this sample. J is TRBJ2-3 and V is TRBV5-1; D perhaps matches TRBD2 (6 bases). Trimming removed 3 bases from V and 2 bases from J, with 10 bases in between. In germline, CDR1 is SGHRS, CDR2 YFSETQ. The CDR3 is made up of 14 amino acids. In nucleotides, the CDR3 is TGCGCCAGCAGCTCGGGGGACTTCACAGATACGCAGTATTTT. Translated, it gives CASSSGDFTDTQYF.

The rearrangement uses TRBV19 and TRBJ2-7; the match to TRBD2 covers 8 bases. The CDR3 has 16 residues. Germline V lookup: CDR1 LNHDA, CDR2 SQIVND (reference sequence). With 5 bases clipped from V and 1 base from J, the junction kept 10 bases outside the gene matches. CDR3: CASSGRSGTSSYEQYF. CDR3 nucleotide sequence: TGTGCCAGTAGTGGCAGATCCGGGACTAGTTCCTACGAGCAGTACTTC.

The chain has TRBV2 and TRBJ1-2; D unclear. CDR1 and CDR2 from the germline V gene are SNHLY and FYNNEI. The CDR3 covers 12 residues. V was cut by 8 bases and J by 7 bases, with 14 bases left in between. This CDR3 is CASDLGISGYTF. As DNA, the CDR3 is TGTGCCAGCGACCTTGGCATCTCTGGCTACACCTTC.

The chain employs TRBV7-9 and TRBJ2-7; D is uncertain. This CDR3 region has 12 residues. V lost 5 bases, J lost 5 bases, and 10 bases lay in between. Looked up from germline, CDR1 is SEHNR and CDR2 is FQNEAQ (reference sequence). CDR3 coding DNA: TGTGCCAGCAGCGCGGCCGACAACGAGCAGTACTTC. This sequence encodes CASSAADNEQYF.

Notes on this clone: Other DNA sequences in the same sample also yield this CDR3. The chain has TRBV7-2 and TRBJ2-7; tentatively, D is TRBD1 (6 bases). CDR1 and CDR2 (germline): SGHTA, FQGNSA. V was trimmed by 0 bases and J by 2 bases, leaving 8 bases between them. The CDR3 sequence is 14 residues long. The CDR3 DNA is TGTGCCAGCAGCTTAGCCAGGGGTCCCTACGAGCAGTACTTC. Its translation is CASSLARGPYEQYF.

The CDR3 DNA sequence: TGCGCCAGCAGCCGGGGACTAGCGGATTTCCAAGAGACCCAGTACTTC. Amino acids: CASSRGLADFQETQYF. The chain combines TRBV5-1 with TRBJ2-5; TRBD2 aligns across 11 bases. V shed 4 bases, J shed 1 base, and the junction held 6 bases outside the gene matches. Germline CDR1 and CDR2: SGHRS and YFSETQ. The CDR3 runs to 16 residues. Looking up the rest from reference TRBV5-1 and TRBJ2-5 gives the full variable domain: KAGVTQTPRYLIKTRGQQVTLSCSPISGHRSVSWYQQTPGQGLQFLFEYFSETQRNKGNFPGRFSGRQFSNSRSEMNVSTLELGDSALYLCASSRGLADFQETQYFGPGTRLLVL.